This passage covers 11 T cell receptor beta chains from one sample sequenced in a study of T cells in tuberculosis. Clones were read by immunoSEQ multiplex PCR, and TCRdb kept only the in-frame ones, dropping some. This table has more than 70,000 clones, about nine tenths appearing once. Sorting used thawed, overnight-rested PBMC stained with anti-CD3, a viability dye and GMM-loaded CD1B tetramer. The lipid loaded on the CD1B tetramers was C32 glucose monomycolate from Rhodococcus equi. The material sequenced was CD1b-GMM tetramer-negative cells sorted from PBMCs. Source of these receptors: an adult woman with latent tuberculosis.

The count of this clone is one. This chain uses TRBV7-2 with TRBJ1-2; 8 nucleotides align to TRBD1. J gave up 6 bases and V 5 bases, and 14 bases lay outside the gene matches. The CDR3 is 16 amino acids. Germline V CDR1 and CDR2: SGHTA, FQGNSA. The CDR3 spells CASSPQSRGLSHGYTF. In DNA, the CDR3 is TGTGCCAGCAGCCCTCAAAGCAGGGGGCTTAGCCATGGCTACACCTTC.

The chain has TRBV2 and TRBJ2-7; TRBD2 matches at 8 bases. After removal of 6 bases from V and 1 base from J, the junction contained 17 bases not matched to a gene. The V gene's germline CDR1 is SNHLY and CDR2 FYNNEI. CDR3 length: 18 residues. DNA of the CDR3: TGTGCCAGCAGGGGGGGTCCGGGACTAGAATACTTATCCTACGAGCAGTACTTC. It yields the protein CASRGGPGLEYLSYEQYF.

The chain uses TRBV19 and TRBJ1-2; TRBD1 aligns across 7 bases. Germline V gives CDR1 LNHDA, CDR2 SQIVND (reference sequence). The CDR3 runs 14 residues. V trimming: 9 bases; J trimming: 4 bases; junction bases outside the gene matches: 11. This chain's CDR3 is CASRRRGQLYGYTF. The CDR3 bases are TGTGCCAGCAGACGTCGGGGACAGCTCTATGGCTACACCTTC. Complete variable domain (other parts from reference TRBV19 and TRBJ1-2): DGGITQSPKYLFRKEGQNVTLSCEQNLNHDAMYWYRQDPGQGLRLIYYSQIVNDFQKGDIAEGYSVSREKKESFPLTVTSAQKNPTAFYLCASRRRGQLYGYTFGSGTRLTVV.

This rearrangement joins TRBV15 to TRBJ1-1; no definite D call. This CDR3 contains 14 residues. Trimming removed 5 bases at V and 3 bases at J, with 13 bases between. Germline-derived CDR1 and CDR2 are LNHNV and YYDKDF (reference sequence). CDR3 coding DNA: TGTGCCACCAGCGGCGGAGGCGGATACACTGAAGCTTTCTTT. It is translated as CATSGGGGYTEAFF. Looking up the rest from reference TRBV15 and TRBJ1-1 gives the full variable domain: DAMVIQNPRYQVTQFGKPVTLSCSQTLNHNVMYWYQQKSSQAPKLLFHYYDKDFNNEADTPDNFQSRRPNTSFCFLDIRSPGLGDTAMYLCATSGGGGYTEAFFGQGTRLTVV.

The V gene is TRBV5-8, the J gene TRBJ2-3; D may be TRBD2 (5 bases). Germline V gene sequence: CDR1 SGHTS, CDR2 YDEGEE. The CDR3 runs 14 residues. V lost 0 bases to trimming and J lost 10 bases, with 15 bases between them. The CDR3 protein is CASSLGGSVVAQYF. The CDR3 coding sequence is TGTGCCAGCAGCTTGGGAGGTAGCGTAGTGGCGCAGTATTTT.

With respect to this clone: A read error may produce the germline difference seen at one junction end. The genes are TRBV7-7 and TRBJ2-3; D is possibly TRBD2 (5 bases). This CDR3 is built from 14 residues. The germline V gene encodes CDR1 SSHAT and CDR2 FNYEAQ (reference sequence). The CDR3 region has the DNA TGTGCTAGCAGCTTAGAGGCCGGGGCAGATACGCAGTATTTT. Its translation: CASSLEAGADTQYF.

This clone was found a few times. The chain is built from TRBV4-3 and TRBJ1-2; TRBD1 agrees at 7 bases. Germline V gives CDR1 LGHNA, CDR2 YSLEER. J gave up 3 bases and V 0 bases, and 4 bases lay outside the gene matches. The CDR3 consists of 15 residues. The CDR3 spells CASSQDGTDYYGYTF. The DNA of the CDR3 is TGCGCCAGCAGCCAAGATGGGACAGACTACTATGGCTACACCTTC.

CDR3 loop: CASSLALAGGNTGELFF. CDR3 coding DNA: TGTGCCAGCAGCTTGGCTCTGGCGGGGGGTAACACCGGGGAGCTGTTTTTT. The chain recombines TRBV5-4 with TRBJ2-2; 8 nucleotides agree with TRBD2. The germline CDR1 and CDR2 sequences are SGHNT and YYREEE (reference sequence). Germline trimming cut 0 bases from V and 2 bases from J; bases unmatched to any gene: 6. This CDR3 has 17 residues. Together with reference TRBV5-4 and TRBJ2-2, the CDR3 gives the full variable domain: ETGVTQSPTHLIKTRGQQVTLRCSSQSGHNTVSWYQQALGQGPQFIFQYYREEENGRGNFPPRFSGLQFPNYSSELNVNALELDDSALYLCASSLALAGGNTGELFFGEGSRLTVL.

The chain recombines TRBV29-1 with TRBJ2-4; a possible D gene is TRBD2 (6 bases). The CDR3 is 13 residues long. Germline V lookup: CDR1 SQVTM, CDR2 ANQGSEA. Trimming stripped 0 bases from V and 8 bases from J, with 11 bases between. CDR3: CSVEDGRRDIQYF. CDR3 sequence (DNA): TGCAGCGTTGAAGATGGGCGGAGGGACATTCAGTACTTC.

The V gene is TRBV2, the J gene TRBJ1-5; 12 bases are shared with TRBD1. Per the germline V gene, CDR1 is SNHLY and CDR2 is FYNNEI. This CDR3 is built from 14 residues. V lost 6 bases, J lost 7 bases, and 4 bases stayed unmatched. In nucleotides, the CDR3 is TGTGCCAGCAGAGGGACAGGGGGCCGGCAGCCCCAGCATTTT. Protein: CASRGTGGRQPQHF.

V gene TRBV9 combines with J gene TRBJ2-3; D is undetermined. Between the trimmed V and J ends, which lost 0 bases and 7 bases, there was a span of 9 bases. This CDR3 has 13 residues. CDR1 and CDR2 from the germline V gene are SGDLS and YYNGEE. This CDR3 reads CASSVGARNTQYF. CDR3 sequence (DNA): TGTGCCAGCAGCGTAGGGGCCAGGAATACGCAGTATTTT.